Included here is one T cell receptor beta chain sequence, with context. This sample is drawn from a study of blood T cells in healthy people across ages. Whenever a sample was processed, at least 6 million PBMCs were isolated. Germline CDR1 and CDR2: MDHEN and SYDVKM. Germline trimming cut 2 bases from V and 8 bases from J; bases unmatched to any gene: 3. CDR3 length equals 13 residues. The authors ran a second PCR of roughly 6 to 12 cycles using a sample-barcoded 5' primer and a J-beta primer mix. TCRdb reprocessed the 5' RACE reads via MiXCR and lists one record per CDR3 protein. This table holds roughly 1,100,000 distinct CDR3 sequences, around 25% found once. This sample was shared with a second study, whose subject was T cells of mothers and their children.

The chain combines TRBV28 with TRBJ2-1, with 7 nucleotides matching TRBD1. Sequenced material: blood. The TCR was taken from a girl under 10 years old in good health. The CDR3 is CASSLRGLYEQFF. The CDR3 DNA follows: TGTGCCAGCAGTTTAAGGGGGCTTTATGAGCAGTTCTTC. Full variable domain (rest looked up from reference TRBV28 and TRBJ2-1): DVKVTQSSRYLVKRTGEKVFLECVQDMDHENMFWYRQDPGLGLRLIYFSYDVKMKEKGDIPEGYSVSREKKERFSLILESASTNQTSMYLCASSLRGLYEQFFGPGTRLTVL.